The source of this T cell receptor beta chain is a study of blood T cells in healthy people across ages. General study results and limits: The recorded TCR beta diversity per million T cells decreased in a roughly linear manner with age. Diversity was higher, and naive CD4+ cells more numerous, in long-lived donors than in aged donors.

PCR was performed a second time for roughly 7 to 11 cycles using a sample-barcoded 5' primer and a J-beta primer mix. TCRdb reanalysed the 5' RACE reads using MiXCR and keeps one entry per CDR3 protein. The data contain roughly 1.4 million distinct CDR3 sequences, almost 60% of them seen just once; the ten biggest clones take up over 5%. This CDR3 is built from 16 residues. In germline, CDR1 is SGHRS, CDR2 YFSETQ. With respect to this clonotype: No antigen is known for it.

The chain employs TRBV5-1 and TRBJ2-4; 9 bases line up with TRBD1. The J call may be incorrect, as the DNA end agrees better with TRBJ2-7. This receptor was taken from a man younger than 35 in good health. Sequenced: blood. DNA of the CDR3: TGCGCCAGCAGCTTGGCTTTCACAGGGGGCACGTACGAGCAGTACTTC. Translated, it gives CASSLAFTGGTYEQYF.